Listed below are T cell receptor beta chains from one sample, sequenced in a study of metastatic and nonmetastatic thyroid tumors. TCRdb reanalyzed the PCR reads via MiXCR. The sample includes fewer than 15,000 clones, 20% to 30% of them seen just once. The specimen sequenced was tumor tissue. The receptor set was obtained from a female donor with papillary thyroid cancer or a benign thyroid nodule (not recorded which). Some clones in this sample may be carry-over from other donors' samples. The CDR3 runs from the conserved cysteine through the conserved F or W. A D gene is named only where the DNA matches it firmly. Size is omitted from some rows. Given values are once, few, many or a class for expanded clones.

j_gene: TRBJ2-7; abundance: few; v_gene: TRBV27; d_gene: TRBD2; CDR3nt: TGTGCCAGCAGCCTAGCGGGAGGGCCAGGTTACGAGCAGTACTTC; CDR3aa: CASSLAGGPGYEQYF
j_gene: TRBJ2-7; abundance: -; v_gene: TRBV2; d_gene: -; CDR3nt: TGTGCCAGCCACGGATACGAGCAGTACTTC; CDR3aa: CASHGYEQYF
j_gene: TRBJ2-3; abundance: many; v_gene: TRBV5-1; d_gene: TRBD2; CDR3nt: TGCGCCAGCAGCTTGGCCACTAGCGGGGGGGATACGCAGTATTTT; CDR3aa: CASSLATSGGDTQYF
j_gene: TRBJ2-3; abundance: few; v_gene: TRBV19; d_gene: TRBD2; CDR3nt: TGTGCCAGTAGCGATAGCGGGAGGGTCACAGATACGCAGTATTTT; CDR3aa: CASSDSGRVTDTQYF
j_gene: TRBJ1-2; abundance: many; v_gene: TRBV10-3; d_gene: -; CDR3nt: TGTGCCATCAGTGAATCGACAGAACTCATAAACTATGGCTACACCTTC; CDR3aa: CAISESTELINYGYTF
j_gene: TRBJ2-7; abundance: medium-sized; v_gene: TRBV6-9; d_gene: TRBD2; CDR3nt: TGTGCCAGCAGTTTTTTTCGCGGGAGGGCCGCCTACGAGCAGTACTTC; CDR3aa: CASSFFRGRAAYEQYF
j_gene: TRBJ1-2; abundance: few; v_gene: TRBV6-1; d_gene: TRBD1; CDR3nt: TGTGCCAGCAGGCGGACAGGGAGCTATTGCTACACCTTC; CDR3aa: CASRRTGSYCYTF
j_gene: TRBJ2-2; abundance: few; v_gene: TRBV18; d_gene: -; CDR3nt: TGTGCCAGCTCACCGACCGGGGAGCTGTTTTTT; CDR3aa: CASSPTGELFF
j_gene: TRBJ1-6; abundance: -; v_gene: TRBV4-2; d_gene: -; CDR3nt: TGTGCCAGCAGCCAAGATTTCTTCTCACCCCTCCACTTT; CDR3aa: CASSQDFFSPLHF
j_gene: TRBJ1-5; abundance: -; v_gene: TRBV27; d_gene: -; CDR3nt: TGTGCCAGCAGTATAACAGGAGGCATCAGTCAGCCCCAGCATTTT; CDR3aa: CASSITGGISQPQHF
j_gene: TRBJ1-4; abundance: medium-sized; v_gene: TRBV6-1; d_gene: -; CDR3nt: TGTGCCAGCAGTGAAGGACAGAGCCAAAATGAAAAACTGTTTTTT; CDR3aa: CASSEGQSQNEKLFF
j_gene: TRBJ1-1; abundance: -; v_gene: TRBV6-5; d_gene: -; CDR3nt: TGTGCCAGCAGTTACAGTACCACGGCTGAAGCTTTCTTT; CDR3aa: CASSYSTTAEAFF
j_gene: TRBJ1-2; abundance: medium-sized; v_gene: TRBV2; d_gene: -; CDR3nt: TGTGCCAGCATGGACGGCGGGGAGGACTATGGCTACACCTTC; CDR3aa: CASMDGGEDYGYTF
j_gene: TRBJ1-4; abundance: -; v_gene: TRBV5-1; d_gene: -; CDR3nt: TGCACCAGCAGCCCTGACAGTGACGAAAAACTGTTTTTT; CDR3aa: CTSSPDSDEKLFF
j_gene: TRBJ2-3; abundance: many; v_gene: TRBV27; d_gene: -; CDR3nt: TGTGCCAGCAGTTTAAGGCTAGCGTATGGAGATACGCAGTATTTT; CDR3aa: CASSLRLAYGDTQYF
j_gene: TRBJ1-2; abundance: many; v_gene: TRBV7-2; d_gene: TRBD1; CDR3nt: TGTGCCAGCAGCCTAAATGGACAGGTCTCTGGCTACACCTTC; CDR3aa: CASSLNGQVSGYTF
j_gene: TRBJ1-2; abundance: medium-sized; v_gene: TRBV28; d_gene: -; CDR3nt: TGTGCCAGCAGCGTAAACAGTCCAGACAGATCCAATGGCTACACCTTC; CDR3aa: CASSVNSPDRSNGYTF
j_gene: TRBJ2-7; abundance: -; v_gene: TRBV12-3/TRBV12-4; d_gene: -; CDR3nt: TGTGCCAGCAGCCTTGGCCCCTCCTACGAGCAGTACTTT; CDR3aa: CASSLGPSYEQYF
j_gene: TRBJ2-5; abundance: many; v_gene: TRBV6-1; d_gene: TRBD1; CDR3nt: TGTGCCAGCAGTGAACAGGGGGCCGGAGAGACCCAGTACTTC; CDR3aa: CASSEQGAGETQYF
j_gene: TRBJ1-3; abundance: many; v_gene: TRBV15; d_gene: TRBD1; CDR3nt: TGTGCCACGGCCCTCACGACAGGGTTCCACTCTGGAAACACCATATATTTT; CDR3aa: CATALTTGFHSGNTIYF
j_gene: TRBJ2-3; abundance: many; v_gene: TRBV5-8; d_gene: -; CDR3nt: TGTGCCAGCAGCTTAGCGGTTGGAGGGGCAGATACGCAGTATTTT; CDR3aa: CASSLAVGGADTQYF
j_gene: TRBJ2-7; abundance: -; v_gene: TRBV18; d_gene: -; CDR3nt: TGTGCCAGCTCACTAAGACAAGGACCCTACGAGCAGTACTTC; CDR3aa: CASSLRQGPYEQYF
j_gene: TRBJ2-5; abundance: -; v_gene: TRBV7-8; d_gene: -; CDR3nt: TGTGCCAGCAGCCGGGACAAAGTGGAGACCCAGTACTTC; CDR3aa: CASSRDKVETQYF
j_gene: TRBJ1-1; abundance: -; v_gene: TRBV28; d_gene: TRBD1; CDR3nt: TGTGCCAGCAGTTCAGTGCAGGGGGCTGGTCTTAACACTGAAGCTTTCTTT; CDR3aa: CASSSVQGAGLNTEAFF
j_gene: TRBJ2-7; abundance: many; v_gene: TRBV4-3; d_gene: TRBD2; CDR3nt: TGCGCCAGCAGCCCCCTGACTAGCGGGGGGGCCGGGGCCGCCTACGAGCAGTACTTC; CDR3aa: CASSPLTSGGAGAAYEQYF
j_gene: TRBJ2-5; abundance: -; v_gene: TRBV2; d_gene: TRBD2; CDR3nt: TGTGCCAGCAGAGGGATGGCTAGCGGGAGAAGGAACCAAGAGACCCAGTACTTC; CDR3aa: CASRGMASGRRNQETQYF
j_gene: TRBJ2-2; abundance: many; v_gene: TRBV19; d_gene: -; CDR3nt: TGTGCCAGTAGTATGGAACTAGTTAACACCGGGGAGCTGTTTTTT; CDR3aa: CASSMELVNTGELFF
j_gene: TRBJ2-1; abundance: many; v_gene: TRBV2; d_gene: -; CDR3nt: TGTGCCAGCAGTGAAGGGACTTCCACAAGAAATCAGTTCTTC; CDR3aa: CASSEGTSTRNQFF
j_gene: TRBJ1-6; abundance: large; v_gene: TRBV30; d_gene: -; CDR3nt: TGTGCCTGGAGTGTTGGGGGGCCTCGATCACCCCTCCACTTT; CDR3aa: CAWSVGGPRSPLHF
j_gene: TRBJ1-3; abundance: many; v_gene: TRBV29-1; d_gene: -; CDR3nt: TGCAGCGTTGAAGATCGGGGGACAAGCGGAAACACCATATATTTT; CDR3aa: CSVEDRGTSGNTIYF
j_gene: TRBJ2-1; abundance: many; v_gene: TRBV11-2; d_gene: TRBD2; CDR3nt: TGTGCCAGCAGCTTAGGCCCTAGCGGGACTTACAATGAGCAGTTCTTC; CDR3aa: CASSLGPSGTYNEQFF
j_gene: TRBJ1-1; abundance: -; v_gene: TRBV20-1; d_gene: TRBD1; CDR3nt: TGCGGTGATAGAGGTAAAACAGGGGGCACTGAAGATTTCTTT; CDR3aa: CGDRGKTGGTEDFF
j_gene: TRBJ2-5; abundance: medium-sized; v_gene: TRBV18; d_gene: -; CDR3nt: TGTGCCAGCTCACCACAGGAAGAGACCCAGTACTTC; CDR3aa: CASSPQEETQYF
j_gene: TRBJ1-1; abundance: medium-sized; v_gene: TRBV6-5; d_gene: -; CDR3nt: TGTGCCAGCAGTTACTTGAAGGGAGAAGCTTTCTTT; CDR3aa: CASSYLKGEAFF
j_gene: TRBJ1-1; abundance: many; v_gene: TRBV27; d_gene: -; CDR3nt: TGTGCCAGCAGTTGGACAGTCAACACTGAAGCTTTCTTT; CDR3aa: CASSWTVNTEAFF
j_gene: TRBJ1-6; abundance: medium-sized; v_gene: TRBV6-4; d_gene: -; CDR3nt: TGTGCCAGCAGTGATAGGGGAAATTCACCCCTCCACTTT; CDR3aa: CASSDRGNSPLHF
j_gene: TRBJ2-3; abundance: many; v_gene: TRBV30; d_gene: -; CDR3nt: TGTGCCGGGACACAATGGGATACGCAGTATTTT; CDR3aa: CAGTQWDTQYF
j_gene: TRBJ1-1; abundance: many; v_gene: TRBV15; d_gene: -; CDR3nt: TGTGCCACCAGCAGAGACACGCCACGGGGTCGGCCTATTGAAGCTTTCTTT; CDR3aa: CATSRDTPRGRPIEAFF
j_gene: TRBJ2-2; abundance: -; v_gene: TRBV6-2/TRBV6-3; d_gene: -; CDR3nt: TGTGCCAGCAGTTACACCACAGACACCGGGGAGCTGTTTTTT; CDR3aa: CASSYTTDTGELFF
j_gene: TRBJ1-2; abundance: -; v_gene: TRBV28; d_gene: -; CDR3nt: TGTGCCAGCACTCTTTTAAGAGAGACTTATGGCTACACCTTC; CDR3aa: CASTLLRETYGYTF
j_gene: TRBJ1-2; abundance: medium-sized; v_gene: TRBV6-1; d_gene: -; CDR3nt: TGTGCCAGCAGTGAAGTGGGGGCGCGGGGCTACACCTTC; CDR3aa: CASSEVGARGYTF
j_gene: TRBJ2-1; abundance: -; v_gene: TRBV7-6; d_gene: -; CDR3nt: TGTGCCAGCAGCCCCGCCGTGCAGGGACGGAACAATGAGCAGTTCTTC; CDR3aa: CASSPAVQGRNNEQFF
j_gene: TRBJ1-1; abundance: -; v_gene: TRBV20-1; d_gene: -; CDR3nt: TGCAGTGCCGGAGACAGTTTTCACCCCAGGGCTTTCTTT; CDR3aa: CSAGDSFHPRAFF
j_gene: TRBJ2-7; abundance: many; v_gene: TRBV2; d_gene: TRBD2; CDR3nt: TGTGCCAGCAGTTCTAGCGGGTCCTCCTACGAGCAGTACTTC; CDR3aa: CASSSSGSSYEQYF
j_gene: TRBJ2-6; abundance: -; v_gene: TRBV6-1; d_gene: -; CDR3nt: TGTGCCAGCAGTGTTTTCCCCTCTGGGGCCAACGTCCTTACTTTC; CDR3aa: CASSVFPSGANVLTF
j_gene: TRBJ2-5; abundance: -; v_gene: TRBV27; d_gene: -; CDR3nt: TGTGCCAGCAGTACCCGGTTACAAGAGACCCAGTACTTC; CDR3aa: CASSTRLQETQYF
j_gene: TRBJ1-5; abundance: -; v_gene: TRBV7-2; d_gene: TRBD1; CDR3nt: TGTGCCAGCAGCTTTGAGGGACAGGGGGTTCAGCCCCAGCATTTT; CDR3aa: CASSFEGQGVQPQHF
j_gene: TRBJ1-1; abundance: -; v_gene: TRBV19; d_gene: TRBD1; CDR3nt: TGTGCCAGTAGTCCTCCAGGACAGGGACGCACTGAAGCCTTCTTT; CDR3aa: CASSPPGQGRTEAFF
j_gene: TRBJ1-4; abundance: -; v_gene: TRBV6-2/TRBV6-3; d_gene: TRBD1; CDR3nt: TGTGCCAGCAGTTACTCGTGGGGGACAGGGAATGAAAAACTGTTTTTT; CDR3aa: CASSYSWGTGNEKLFF
j_gene: TRBJ1-1; abundance: -; v_gene: TRBV5-4; d_gene: TRBD1; CDR3nt: TGTGCCAGCAGCATTCAGGGGGCGTTGAACACTGAAGCTTTCTTT; CDR3aa: CASSIQGALNTEAFF
j_gene: TRBJ2-7; abundance: once; v_gene: TRBV5-1; d_gene: TRBD1; CDR3nt: TGCGCCAGCAGCAAACAGGGGGACGAGCAGTACTTC; CDR3aa: CASSKQGDEQYF
j_gene: TRBJ2-3; abundance: -; v_gene: TRBV28; d_gene: TRBD2; CDR3nt: TGTGCCAGCAGTTTATACCCTCCGGGACTAGCCACAGATACGCAGTATTTT; CDR3aa: CASSLYPPGLATDTQYF
j_gene: TRBJ2-7; abundance: -; v_gene: TRBV18; d_gene: -; CDR3nt: TGTGCCAGCTCACCCCGGGACGACCTCTACGAGCAGTACTTC; CDR3aa: CASSPRDDLYEQYF
j_gene: TRBJ2-7; abundance: -; v_gene: TRBV6-2/TRBV6-3; d_gene: -; CDR3nt: TGTGCCAGCAGTTACTCGAAGATTCGTCGGCAGGGCCGAAACGAGCAGTACTTC; CDR3aa: CASSYSKIRRQGRNEQYF
j_gene: TRBJ2-4; abundance: many; v_gene: TRBV2; d_gene: TRBD2; CDR3nt: TGTGCCAGCAGGGGGGGGGGGAGCAAAAACATTCAGTACTTC; CDR3aa: CASRGGGSKNIQYF
j_gene: TRBJ1-2; abundance: few; v_gene: TRBV10-3; d_gene: -; CDR3nt: TGTGCCATCAGTGGGACCCCGGACCATGGCTACACCTTC; CDR3aa: CAISGTPDHGYTF